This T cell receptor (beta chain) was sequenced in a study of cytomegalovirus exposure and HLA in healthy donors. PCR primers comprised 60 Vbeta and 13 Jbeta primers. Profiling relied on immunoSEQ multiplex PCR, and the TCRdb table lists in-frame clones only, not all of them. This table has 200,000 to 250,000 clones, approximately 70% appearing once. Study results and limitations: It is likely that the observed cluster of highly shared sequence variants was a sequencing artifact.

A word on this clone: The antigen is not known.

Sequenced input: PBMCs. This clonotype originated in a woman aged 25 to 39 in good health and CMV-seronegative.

CDR3: CATSSRQGSPTEQFF. The CDR3 nucleotides are TGTGCCACCAGCTCCCGACAGGGGAGTCCCACTGAGCAGTTCTTC. V is TRBV15 and J is TRBJ2-1; TRBD1 matches 8 bases. The germline gives CDR1 LNHNV, CDR2 YYDKDF (reference sequence). The CDR3 runs to 15 residues. J lost 9 bases, V lost 5 bases, and 12 bases had no gene match.